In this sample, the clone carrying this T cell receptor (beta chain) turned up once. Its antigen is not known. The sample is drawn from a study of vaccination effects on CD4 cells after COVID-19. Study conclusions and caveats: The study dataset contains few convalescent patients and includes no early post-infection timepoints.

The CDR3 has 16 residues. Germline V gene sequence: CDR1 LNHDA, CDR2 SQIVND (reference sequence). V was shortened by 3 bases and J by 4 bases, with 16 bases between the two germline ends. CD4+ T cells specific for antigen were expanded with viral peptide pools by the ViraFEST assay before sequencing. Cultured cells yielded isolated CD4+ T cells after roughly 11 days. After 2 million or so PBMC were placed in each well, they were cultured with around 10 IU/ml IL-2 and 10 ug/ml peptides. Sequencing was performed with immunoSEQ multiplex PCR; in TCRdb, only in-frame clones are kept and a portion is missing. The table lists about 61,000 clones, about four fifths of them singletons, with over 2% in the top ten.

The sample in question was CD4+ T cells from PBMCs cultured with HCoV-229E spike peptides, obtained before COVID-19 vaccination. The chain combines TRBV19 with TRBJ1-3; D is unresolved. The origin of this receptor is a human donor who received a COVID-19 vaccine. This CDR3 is CASSMVPISSGNTIYF. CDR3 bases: TGTGCCAGTAGTATGGTACCGATCTCCTCCGGAAACACCATATATTTT.